This T cell receptor beta chain came from a study of regulatory T cells in long-lasting Graves disease. The time point denotes: persistent/refractory GD, antithyroid drugs over 5 years with positive TRAb. PBMCs were the source of the RNA used for TCR sequencing. With iRepertoire HTBI primers and Arm-PCR of CDR3 regions, TCR beta libraries were built. TCRdb reanalysed the multiplex PCR reads using MiXCR and keeps one entry per CDR3 protein. The table lists about 460,000 distinct CDR3 sequences, roughly 23% of them singletons. Findings and caveats of the study: Comparison showed that persistent patients shared more public clonotypes (around 3,000) than new patients (about 970).

Comment on this clonotype: Its matching antigen is unknown.

The clonotype comes from a female donor with Graves disease. The sequencing here drew on peripheral blood mononuclear cells (PBMCs), taken when the disease was refractory, from a patient treated with antithyroid drugs.

The CDR3 bases are TGCAGCGCCTACGACGTTAGCGGGAGTTCGCGGAAAGAGACCCAGTACTTC. Translating gives CSAYDVSGSSRKETQYF. This sequence joins TRBV29-1 and TRBJ2-5; 9 positions match TRBD2. With V trimmed by 7 bases and J by 3 bases, 18 bases remained unmatched. CDR3 length equals 17 residues. CDR1 is SQVTM, CDR2 ANQGSEA, per germline.